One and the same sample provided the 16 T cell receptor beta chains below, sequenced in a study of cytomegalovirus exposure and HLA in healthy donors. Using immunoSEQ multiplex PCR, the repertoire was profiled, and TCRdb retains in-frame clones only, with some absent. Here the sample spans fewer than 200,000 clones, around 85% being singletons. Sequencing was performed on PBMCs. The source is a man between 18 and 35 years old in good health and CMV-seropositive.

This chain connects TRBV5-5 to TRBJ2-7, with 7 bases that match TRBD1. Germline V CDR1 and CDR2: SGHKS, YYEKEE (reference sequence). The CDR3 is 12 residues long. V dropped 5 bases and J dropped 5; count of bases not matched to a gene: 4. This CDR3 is CASRPQGDEQYF. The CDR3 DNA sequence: TGTGCCAGCAGGCCCCAGGGGGACGAGCAGTACTTC.

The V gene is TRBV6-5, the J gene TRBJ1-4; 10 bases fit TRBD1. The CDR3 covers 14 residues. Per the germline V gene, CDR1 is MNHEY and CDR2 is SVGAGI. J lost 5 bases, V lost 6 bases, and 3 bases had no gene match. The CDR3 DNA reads TGTGCCAGCAGAAAGGGACAGGGGAATGAAAAACTGTTTTTT. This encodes CASRKGQGNEKLFF.

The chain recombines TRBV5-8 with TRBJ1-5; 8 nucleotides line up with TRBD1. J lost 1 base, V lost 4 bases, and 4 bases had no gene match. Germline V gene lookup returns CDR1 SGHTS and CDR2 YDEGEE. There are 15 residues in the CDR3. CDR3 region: CASSPDRASNQPQHF. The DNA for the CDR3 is TGTGCCAGCAGCCCGGACAGGGCGAGCAATCAGCCCCAGCATTTT.

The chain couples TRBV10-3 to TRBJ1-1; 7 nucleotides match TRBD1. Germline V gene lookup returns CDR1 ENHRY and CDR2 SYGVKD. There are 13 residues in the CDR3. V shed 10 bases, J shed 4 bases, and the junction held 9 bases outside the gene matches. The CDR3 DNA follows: TGTGCCACAATACGACAGGGAGGCACTGAAGCTTTCTTT. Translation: CATIRQGGTEAFF.

CDR3 DNA sequence: TGTGCCAGCAGCGTCACCGGCGGGGGATCGACAACGCAAGAGACCCAGTACTTC. Protein sequence: CASSVTGGGSTTQETQYF. This chain connects TRBV9 to TRBJ2-5, with 7 bases fitting TRBD2. Per germline, CDR1 SGDLS and CDR2 YYNGEE. CDR3 length: 18 amino acids. V was clipped by 2 bases and J by 2 bases; unmatched bases: 15.

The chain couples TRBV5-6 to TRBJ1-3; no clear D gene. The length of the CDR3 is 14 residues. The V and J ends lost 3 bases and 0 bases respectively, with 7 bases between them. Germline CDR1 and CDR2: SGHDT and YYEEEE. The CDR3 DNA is TGTGCCAGCAGCTCCCCCGTCTCTGGAAACACCATATATTTT. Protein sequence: CASSSPVSGNTIYF.

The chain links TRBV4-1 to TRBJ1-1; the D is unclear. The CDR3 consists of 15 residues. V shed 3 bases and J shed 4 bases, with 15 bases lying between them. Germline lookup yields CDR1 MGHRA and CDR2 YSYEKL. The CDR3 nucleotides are TGCGCCAGCAGCCACCAGGAGGGTTTGGTCACTGAAGCTTTCTTT. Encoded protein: CASSHQEGLVTEAFF.

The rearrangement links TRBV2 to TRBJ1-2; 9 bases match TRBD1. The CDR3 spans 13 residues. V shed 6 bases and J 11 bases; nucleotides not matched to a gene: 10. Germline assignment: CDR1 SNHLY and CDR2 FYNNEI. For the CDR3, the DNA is TGTGCCAGCAGCTCCGGGACAGGGAACGTATACACCTTC. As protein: CASSSGTGNVYTF.

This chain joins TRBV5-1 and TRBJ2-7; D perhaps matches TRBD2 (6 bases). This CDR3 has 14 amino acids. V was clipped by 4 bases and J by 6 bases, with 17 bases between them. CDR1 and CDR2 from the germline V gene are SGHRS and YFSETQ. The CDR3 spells CASSRSGGLSEQYF. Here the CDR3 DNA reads TGCGCCAGCAGCCGTAGCGGAGGGCTTTCCGAGCAGTACTTC.

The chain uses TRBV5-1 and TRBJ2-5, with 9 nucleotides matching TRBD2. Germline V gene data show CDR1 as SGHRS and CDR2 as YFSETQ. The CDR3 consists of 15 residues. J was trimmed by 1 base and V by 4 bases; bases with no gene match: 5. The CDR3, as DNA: TGCGCCAGCAGCCCGGGGACTAGCAGCCAAGAGACCCAGTACTTC. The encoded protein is CASSPGTSSQETQYF.

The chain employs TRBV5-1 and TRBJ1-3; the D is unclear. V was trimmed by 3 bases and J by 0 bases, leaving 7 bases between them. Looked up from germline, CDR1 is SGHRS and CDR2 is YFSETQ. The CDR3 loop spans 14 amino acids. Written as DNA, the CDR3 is TGCGCCAGCAGCTCCACTGGCTCTGGAAACACCATATATTTT. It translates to CASSSTGSGNTIYF.

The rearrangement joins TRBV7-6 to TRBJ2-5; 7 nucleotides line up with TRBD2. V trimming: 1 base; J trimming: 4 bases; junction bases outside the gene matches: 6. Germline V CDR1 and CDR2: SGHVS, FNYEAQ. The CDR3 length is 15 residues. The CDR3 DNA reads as TGTGCCAGCAGCTTAGACCCGGGAGGTGGAGAGACCCAGTACTTC. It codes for CASSLDPGGGETQYF.

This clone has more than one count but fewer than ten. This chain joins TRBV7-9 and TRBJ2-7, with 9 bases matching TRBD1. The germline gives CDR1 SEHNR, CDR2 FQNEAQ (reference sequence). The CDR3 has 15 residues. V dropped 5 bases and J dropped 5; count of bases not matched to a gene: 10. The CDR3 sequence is CASSRGQGSFNEQYF. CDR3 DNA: TGTGCCAGCAGCCGCGGACAGGGGAGTTTCAACGAGCAGTACTTC.

The CDR3 coding sequence is TGCGCCAGCCAAGACCGGCAGCGGTACAATGAGCAGTTCTTC. Protein product: CASQDRQRYNEQFF. The chain joins TRBV10-2 to TRBJ2-1; D may be TRBD2 (5 bases). V was clipped by 8 bases and J by 4 bases, with 15 bases between them. The CDR3 covers 14 residues. Germline lookup yields CDR1 WSHSY and CDR2 SAAADI.

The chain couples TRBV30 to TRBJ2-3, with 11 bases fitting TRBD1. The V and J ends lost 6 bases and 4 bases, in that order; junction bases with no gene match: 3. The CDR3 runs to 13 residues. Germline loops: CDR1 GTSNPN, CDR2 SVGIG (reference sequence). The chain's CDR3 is CACQGQGADTQYF. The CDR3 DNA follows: TGTGCCTGCCAGGGACAGGGGGCAGATACGCAGTATTTT.

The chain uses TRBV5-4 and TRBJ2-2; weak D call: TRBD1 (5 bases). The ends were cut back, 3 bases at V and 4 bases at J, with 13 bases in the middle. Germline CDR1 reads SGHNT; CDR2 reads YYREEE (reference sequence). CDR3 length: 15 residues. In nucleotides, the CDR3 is TGTGCCAGCAGCTCTCAGGACATTTTCACCGGGGAGCTGTTTTTT. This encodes CASSSQDIFTGELFF.